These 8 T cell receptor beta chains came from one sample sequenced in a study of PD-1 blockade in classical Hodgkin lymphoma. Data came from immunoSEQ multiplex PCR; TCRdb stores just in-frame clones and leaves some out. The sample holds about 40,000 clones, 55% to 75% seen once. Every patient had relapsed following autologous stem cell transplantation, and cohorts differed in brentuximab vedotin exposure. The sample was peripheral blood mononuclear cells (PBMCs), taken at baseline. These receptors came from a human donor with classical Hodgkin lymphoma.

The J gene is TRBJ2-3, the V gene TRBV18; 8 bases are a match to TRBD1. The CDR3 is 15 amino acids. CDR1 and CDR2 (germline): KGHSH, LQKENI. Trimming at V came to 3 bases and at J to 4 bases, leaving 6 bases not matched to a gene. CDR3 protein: CASSPGQAYSDTQYF. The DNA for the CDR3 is TGTGCCAGCTCACCGGGACAGGCCTACTCAGATACGCAGTATTTT.

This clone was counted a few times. The CDR3 protein is CASSDSGQGGLYGYTF. The DNA of the CDR3 is TGTGCCAGCAGTGACTCGGGACAGGGTGGTTTATATGGCTACACCTTC. V usage is TRBV6-4 and J usage is TRBJ1-2; 9 bases are shared with TRBD1. Germline-derived CDR1 and CDR2 are MRHNA and SNTAGT. V dropped 0 bases and J dropped 5; count of bases not matched to a gene: 7. The length of the CDR3 is 16 residues.

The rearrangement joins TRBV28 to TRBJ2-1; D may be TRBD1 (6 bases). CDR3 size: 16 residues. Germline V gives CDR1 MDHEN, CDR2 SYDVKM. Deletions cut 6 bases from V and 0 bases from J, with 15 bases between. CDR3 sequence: CASSLVWTASYNEQFF. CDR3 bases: TGTGCCAGCAGCCTCGTTTGGACAGCCTCCTACAATGAGCAGTTCTTC.

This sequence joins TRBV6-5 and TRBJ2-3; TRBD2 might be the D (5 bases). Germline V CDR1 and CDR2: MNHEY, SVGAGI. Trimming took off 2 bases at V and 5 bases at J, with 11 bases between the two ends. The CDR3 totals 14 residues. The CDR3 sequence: CASSYDGLQDTQYF. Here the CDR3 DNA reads TGTGCCAGCAGTTACGACGGACTGCAAGATACGCAGTATTTT.

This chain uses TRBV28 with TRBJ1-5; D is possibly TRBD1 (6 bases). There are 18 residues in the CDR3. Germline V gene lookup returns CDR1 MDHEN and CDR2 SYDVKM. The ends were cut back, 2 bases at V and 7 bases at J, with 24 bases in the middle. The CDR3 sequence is CASSLLGGGDGLDQPQHF. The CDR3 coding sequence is TGTGCCAGCAGTTTACTTGGGGGGGGCGACGGGCTTGACCAGCCCCAGCATTTT.

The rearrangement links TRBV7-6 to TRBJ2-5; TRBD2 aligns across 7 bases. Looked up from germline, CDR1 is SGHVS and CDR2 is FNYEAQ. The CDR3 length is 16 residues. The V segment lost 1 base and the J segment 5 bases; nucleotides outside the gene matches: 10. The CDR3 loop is CASSLGAGLAWETQYF. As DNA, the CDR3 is TGTGCCAGCAGCTTAGGAGCGGGGCTCGCCTGGGAGACCCAGTACTTC.

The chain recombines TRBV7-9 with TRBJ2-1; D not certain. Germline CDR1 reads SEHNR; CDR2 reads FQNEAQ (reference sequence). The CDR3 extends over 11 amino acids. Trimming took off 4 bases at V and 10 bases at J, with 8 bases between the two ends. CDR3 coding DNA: TGTGCCAGCAGCTCCGAGAGGGAGCAGTTCTTC. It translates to CASSSEREQFF.

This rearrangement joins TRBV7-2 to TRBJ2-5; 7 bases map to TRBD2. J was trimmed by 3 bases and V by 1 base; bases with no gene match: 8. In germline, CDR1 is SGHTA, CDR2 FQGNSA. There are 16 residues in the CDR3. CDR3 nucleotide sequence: TGTGCCAGCAGCTTAGTAGCGGGCGGTTTCAAAGAGACCCAGTACTTC. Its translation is CASSLVAGGFKETQYF.